This T cell receptor (beta chain) derives from a study of long-term antiretroviral therapy in people with HIV. Germline V gene lookup returns CDR1 SEHNR and CDR2 FQNEAQ (reference sequence). This CDR3 region has 14 residues. V shed 8 bases and J shed 7 bases, with 21 bases lying between them. Researchers ran immunoSEQ v3.0 at survey level. Sequencing of each sample targeted 40,000-50,000 T-cell genomes. Repertoires were generated with immunoSEQ multiplex PCR, while TCRdb's copy carries only in-frame clones and drops some. This sample yields 34,000 or so clones, of which 65% to 90% are seen a single time; 4.4% belongs to the top ten. Samples held about 0.9-11 million cryopreserved PBMC, and DNA extraction followed.

The rearrangement links TRBV7-9 to TRBJ2-7, with D maybe TRBD2 (6 bases). Sequences were derived from unsorted PBMCs, sampled 3.3 years after starting antiretroviral therapy. This receptor was identified in a young man with HIV. CDR3 DNA sequence: TGTGCCAGCCGCCCGGACGGGGGACCCCTGGAGCAGTACTTC. Translated, it gives CASRPDGGPLEQYF.